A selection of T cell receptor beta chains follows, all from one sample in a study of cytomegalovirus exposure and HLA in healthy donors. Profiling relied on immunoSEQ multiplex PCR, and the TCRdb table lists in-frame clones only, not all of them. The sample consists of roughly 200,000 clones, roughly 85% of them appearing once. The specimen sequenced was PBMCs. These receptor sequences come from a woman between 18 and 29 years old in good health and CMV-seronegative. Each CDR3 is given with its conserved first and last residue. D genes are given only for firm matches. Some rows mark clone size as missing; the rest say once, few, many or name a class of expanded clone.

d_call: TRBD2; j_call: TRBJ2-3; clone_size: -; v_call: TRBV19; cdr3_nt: TGTGCCAGTAGCCCCCCAAGGACGGGAGGGACAGATACGCAGTATTTT; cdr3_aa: CASSPPRTGGTDTQYF
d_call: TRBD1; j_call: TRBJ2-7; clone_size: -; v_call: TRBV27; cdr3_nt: TGTGCCAGCAGTTTAAGGGGGCGCAGCTACGAGCAGTACTTC; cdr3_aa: CASSLRGRSYEQYF
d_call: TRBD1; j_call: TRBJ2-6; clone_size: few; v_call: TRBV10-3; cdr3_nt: TGTGCCATCAGTGACTCTCAGGGGGCGAGCTCTGGGGCCAACGTCCTGACTTTC; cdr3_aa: CAISDSQGASSGANVLTF
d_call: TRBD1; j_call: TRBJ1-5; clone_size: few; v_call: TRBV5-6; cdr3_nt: TGTGCCAGCAGTCCGGGACAGCATCAGCCCCAGCATTTT; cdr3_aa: CASSPGQHQPQHF
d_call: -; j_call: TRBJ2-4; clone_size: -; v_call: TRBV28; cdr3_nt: TGTGCCAGCAGTTTGGGGGGAAGGGCCAAAAACATTCAGTACTTC; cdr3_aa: CASSLGGRAKNIQYF
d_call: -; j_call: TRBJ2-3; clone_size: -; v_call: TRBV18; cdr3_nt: TGTGCCAGCTCACCGCTCGGGAGCGGAGGCACAGATACGCAGTATTTT; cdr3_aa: CASSPLGSGGTDTQYF
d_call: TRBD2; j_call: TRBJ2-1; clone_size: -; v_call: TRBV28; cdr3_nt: TGTGCCAGCAGTTTATTGCGACGGGAGGGCCCCCGGGGGGGTGAGCAGTTCTTC; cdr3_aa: CASSLLRREGPRGGEQFF
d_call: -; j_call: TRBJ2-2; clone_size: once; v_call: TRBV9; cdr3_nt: TGTGCCAGCAGCTCCCGGACAAACACCGGGGAGCTGTTTTTT; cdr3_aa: CASSSRTNTGELFF
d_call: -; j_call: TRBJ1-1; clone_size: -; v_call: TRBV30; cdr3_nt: TGTGCCTGGTCAGGGGAAGGTGGGCAGAACACCGAAGCCTTCTTT; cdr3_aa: CAWSGEGGQNTEAFF
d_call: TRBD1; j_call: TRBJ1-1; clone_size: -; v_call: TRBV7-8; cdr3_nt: TGTGCCAGCAGCTTTGGGGACAGGAGTTACACTGAAGCTTTCTTT; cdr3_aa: CASSFGDRSYTEAFF
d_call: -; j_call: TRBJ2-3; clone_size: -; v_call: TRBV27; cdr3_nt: TGTGCCAGCAGTAGGCAGGGTGGGGCCGAAAGCACAGATACGCAGTATTTT; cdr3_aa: CASSRQGGAESTDTQYF
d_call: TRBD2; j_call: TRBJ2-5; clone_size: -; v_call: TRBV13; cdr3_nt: TGTGCCAGCAGCTTAGCCAGCGGGAGGGAGACCCAGTACTTC; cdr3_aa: CASSLASGRETQYF
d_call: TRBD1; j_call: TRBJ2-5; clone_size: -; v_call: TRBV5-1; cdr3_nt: TGCGCCAGCAGCTGGACAGGCGGTGAGGTAGAGACCCAGTACTTC; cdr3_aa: CASSWTGGEVETQYF
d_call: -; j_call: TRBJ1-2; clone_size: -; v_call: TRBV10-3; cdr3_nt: TGTGCCATCAGTGATGAGGGCGGTTACTATGGCTACACCTTC; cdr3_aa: CAISDEGGYYGYTF
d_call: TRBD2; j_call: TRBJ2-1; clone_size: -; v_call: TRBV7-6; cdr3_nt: TGTGCCAGCAGCTTTAGCGGGGGTTACAATGAGCAGTTCTTC; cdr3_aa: CASSFSGGYNEQFF
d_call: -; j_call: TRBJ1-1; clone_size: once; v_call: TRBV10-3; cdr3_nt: TGTGCCATCGGCCACTCGGAGAGCACTGAAGCTTTCTTT; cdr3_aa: CAIGHSESTEAFF
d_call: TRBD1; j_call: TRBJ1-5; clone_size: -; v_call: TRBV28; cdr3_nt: TGTGCCAGCAGTTGGACAGGAGGGAATCAGCCCCAGCATTTT; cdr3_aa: CASSWTGGNQPQHF
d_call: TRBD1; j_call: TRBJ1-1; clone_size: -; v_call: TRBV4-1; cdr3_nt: TGCGCCAGCAGCCAAGTCGGGACAGGGGGCCTGATGAACACTGAAGCTTTCTTT; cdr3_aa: CASSQVGTGGLMNTEAFF
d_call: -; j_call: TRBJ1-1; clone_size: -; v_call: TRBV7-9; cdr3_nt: TGTGCCAGCAGTACCTGGACAGCAGAAGTTAGTGAAGCTTTCTTT; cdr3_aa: CASSTWTAEVSEAFF